These T cell receptor beta chains were read from a single sample in a study of blood T cell repertoires in COVID-19. Assay used: immunoSEQ multiplex PCR; TCRdb lists only in-frame clones, some missing. The profile shows about 150,000 clones, 80% to 85% of them singletons. Specimen: PBMCs or T cells enriched from blood (not recorded which). These receptors were taken from a woman in her forties or fifties who had been exposed to COVID-19. The CDR3 runs from the conserved cysteine through the conserved F or W. The D gene is left open where the match is weak. Size is omitted from some rows. Given values are once, few, many or a class for expanded clones.

clone_size: few
v_call: TRBV10-2
cdr3_length: 14
d_call: NA
j_call: TRBJ1-6
cdr3_aa: CASSDAGGVLTLHF
cdr3_nt: TGCGCCAGCAGTGACGCCGGGGGAGTTTTGACCCTCCACTTT

clone_size: NA
v_call: TRBV27
cdr3_length: 16
d_call: NA
j_call: TRBJ2-7
cdr3_aa: CASSLSWSGYSYEQYF
cdr3_nt: TGTGCCAGCAGTTTATCGTGGTCAGGGTACTCCTACGAGCAGTACTTC

clone_size: few
v_call: TRBV29-1
cdr3_length: 13
d_call: NA
j_call: TRBJ1-3
cdr3_aa: CSVADSSGNTIYF
cdr3_nt: TGCAGCGTTGCGGACAGCTCTGGAAACACCATATATTTT

clone_size: NA
v_call: TRBV7-2
cdr3_length: 17
d_call: TRBD2
j_call: TRBJ2-1
cdr3_aa: CASSSRPTSVTYNEQFF
cdr3_nt: TGTGCCAGCAGCTCTAGGCCGACTAGCGTTACGTACAATGAGCAGTTCTTC

clone_size: NA
v_call: TRBV10-2
cdr3_length: 15
d_call: NA
j_call: TRBJ2-5
cdr3_aa: CASSEWQGGPETQYF
cdr3_nt: TGCGCCAGCAGTGAGTGGCAGGGCGGCCCAGAGACCCAGTACTTC

clone_size: NA
v_call: TRBV9
cdr3_length: 15
d_call: NA
j_call: TRBJ1-1
cdr3_aa: CASKPDGGRGTEAFF
cdr3_nt: TGTGCCAGCAAACCCGACGGCGGCCGGGGGACTGAAGCTTTCTTT

clone_size: NA
v_call: TRBV12-3/TRBV12-4
cdr3_length: 13
d_call: NA
j_call: TRBJ2-3
cdr3_aa: CASSLGLADTQYF
cdr3_nt: TGTGCCAGCAGTTTAGGGCTAGCAGATACGCAGTATTTT

clone_size: NA
v_call: TRBV11-2
cdr3_length: 17
d_call: TRBD1
j_call: TRBJ1-2
cdr3_aa: CASSLGSRTGNNYGYTF
cdr3_nt: TGTGCCAGCAGCTTGGGATCCAGGACAGGGAATAACTATGGCTACACCTTC

clone_size: NA
v_call: TRBV6-5
cdr3_length: 15
d_call: TRBD2
j_call: TRBJ2-1
cdr3_aa: CASSLLAGVYNEQFF
cdr3_nt: TGTGCCAGCAGCCTACTAGCGGGGGTCTACAATGAGCAGTTCTTC

clone_size: NA
v_call: TRBV5-4
cdr3_length: 13
d_call: NA
j_call: TRBJ1-4
cdr3_aa: CASSLTGNEKLFF
cdr3_nt: TGTGCCAGCAGCTTGACAGGAAATGAAAAACTGTTTTTT

clone_size: NA
v_call: TRBV7-2
cdr3_length: 13
d_call: NA
j_call: TRBJ2-7
cdr3_aa: CASSPGVYYEQYF
cdr3_nt: TGTGCCAGCAGCCCGGGGGTTTATTACGAGCAGTACTTC

clone_size: NA
v_call: TRBV4-3
cdr3_length: 15
d_call: NA
j_call: TRBJ2-3
cdr3_aa: CASSQGERGTDTQYF
cdr3_nt: TGCGCCAGCAGCCAAGGTGAGCGGGGCACAGATACGCAGTATTTT

clone_size: NA
v_call: TRBV12-3/TRBV12-4
cdr3_length: 12
d_call: NA
j_call: TRBJ1-6
cdr3_aa: CASSFGNEALHF
cdr3_nt: TGTGCCAGCAGCTTTGGTAATGAGGCCCTCCACTTT

clone_size: once
v_call: TRBV9
cdr3_length: 19
d_call: NA
j_call: TRBJ2-1
cdr3_aa: CASSGKGAPTQGTDNEQFF
cdr3_nt: TGTGCCAGCAGCGGCAAAGGGGCTCCAACGCAGGGGACGGACAATGAGCAGTTCTTC

clone_size: NA
v_call: TRBV5-4
cdr3_length: 13
d_call: TRBD2
j_call: TRBJ2-1
cdr3_aa: CASSLAVYNEQFF
cdr3_nt: TGTGCCAGCAGCCTAGCGGTTTACAATGAGCAGTTCTTC

clone_size: NA
v_call: TRBV4-2
cdr3_length: 17
d_call: NA
j_call: TRBJ2-1
cdr3_aa: CASSQDLPARVYNEQFF
cdr3_nt: TGTGCCAGCAGCCAAGATCTCCCCGCCAGGGTCTACAATGAGCAGTTCTTC

clone_size: NA
v_call: TRBV15
cdr3_length: 14
d_call: NA
j_call: TRBJ2-5
cdr3_aa: CATSILSRVETQYF
cdr3_nt: TGTGCCACCAGCATTCTTTCGCGGGTAGAGACCCAGTACTTC

clone_size: NA
v_call: TRBV5-1
cdr3_length: 14
d_call: NA
j_call: TRBJ1-2
cdr3_aa: CASSLATVGVGYTF
cdr3_nt: TGCGCCAGCAGCTTGGCCACTGTAGGGGTTGGCTACACCTTC

clone_size: NA
v_call: TRBV10-2
cdr3_length: 15
d_call: NA
j_call: TRBJ2-7
cdr3_aa: CASSEFAAGGTEQYF
cdr3_nt: TGCGCCAGCAGTGAGTTCGCGGCAGGAGGTACGGAGCAGTACTTC

clone_size: NA
v_call: TRBV28
cdr3_length: 13
d_call: NA
j_call: TRBJ1-3
cdr3_aa: CASSFLSPNTIYF
cdr3_nt: TGTGCCAGCAGTTTTTTGTCTCCGAACACCATATATTTT